This TCR beta chain is drawn from a study of blood T cell repertoires in COVID-19 (dated by TCRdb to 2018 to 2020). Describing the broader study: Samples from collaborators originated in the United States, Italy and Spain and spanned both the acute and convalescent phases of COVID-19. Subjects who had been exposed to COVID-19, were actively infected with it, or had recovered from it provided the deeply sampled blood TCRbeta repertoires that made up the dataset. The material from the prospective study consisted of cDNA or gDNA derived from T cells, B-cell-depleted T cells, or PBMCs. The repertoires were made available in a free public database intended to serve as a resource for research on the immune response to SARS-CoV-2. The samples were drawn from two sources: the first 160 participants of the ongoing ImmuneRACE study, and fewer than 1,500 subjects contributed by 6 global collaborators. Where available, HLA class I and class II types were obtained from metadata supplied by the sample provider rather than from assay-based typing. A de-identified subject ID, COVID-19 status, age in years and sex were almost always included in the sample metadata.

On the study overall, not on this receptor specifically: How much clinical and demographic metadata was included differed by source and by participant, and the metadata was provided uncurated.

The collaborating institutions used their own protocols to collect whole blood in K2EDTA tubes. For TCRbeta analysis, collaborators shipped samples as frozen whole blood, isolated PBMCs, or DNA extracted from either of those sample types. TCRbeta CDR3 regions were amplified from genomic DNA using the immunoSEQ Assay, a bias-controlled multiplex PCR. The authors' pipeline ran thus. Nucleated cell counts per sample were estimated from amplification of reference gene primers within the assay. To quantify the absolute abundance of each unique TCRbeta CDR3 rearrangement, sequence reads were collapsed and filtered. For each sample, productive Simpson clonality was calculated by taking the square root of Simpson's diversity index across productive rearrangements. TCRdb obtained this table from immuneACCESS and retained in-frame rearrangements with V and J assigned. These tables miss some clones; where compared with another copy, unresolved V genes account for less than half of the shortfall, and the remainder is unexplained. D and trimming come from the DNA, and the V and J calls and clone size come from that table. Counted in this sample were 200,000 to 250,000 clones; roughly 85% of them appeared once. The ten largest make up approximately 4% of the sample.

Germline trimming: 4 bases from V, 6 bases from J; junction bases outside gene matches: 11. From the cysteine up to the phenylalanine, the CDR3 has a length of 16 residues. Of all the DNA, just the CDR3 is kept, 48 bases in frame from base 1. As to this clone: Its antigen is not yet known. No base qualities exist here, and no much larger clone lies one base off it.

This receptor was taken from an elderly woman with acute or convalescent COVID-19. The source material was peripheral blood. The chain uses TRBV5-3 and TRBJ1-5; 9 central bases correspond to TRBD1. TRBV5-3 is reported as an ORF; its role is uncertain. Here is the DNA: TGTGCCAGAAGCCCGCTACAGGGGGCCGGGGGTCAGCCCCAGCATTTT. Translation gives CARSPLQGAGGQPQHF.